This T cell receptor (beta chain) was identified during a study of T cells in Graves' hyperthyroidism and ophthalmopathy (dated by TCRdb to between 2019 and 2020). General notes on the study: Peripheral blood samples were taken at the time of initial diagnosis, prior to any treatment. A discovery cohort of roughly 100 patients, roughly 40 with Graves' ophthalmopathy and about 58 with stable Graves' hyperthyroidism, was used to find distinguishing TCR V-J signatures. Prospective prediction of ophthalmopathy was tested in an independent validation cohort consisting of 18 to 20 hyperthyroidism patients and approximately 16 patients who later progressed to ophthalmopathy. For training and testing, the 80 to 100 patients in the discovery cohort were randomly divided in a 7:3 ratio. Thyroid tissue and blood T-cell repertoires from roughly six Graves' hyperthyroidism patients were also compared in the study. Following sampling, methimazole starting at 30 mg daily was given to hyperthyroidism patients, and high-dose intravenous methylprednisolone was given to ophthalmopathy patients. According to the paper, TCR Vbeta CDR3 sequencing was carried out on about 140 peripheral blood samples, which came from fewer than 50 ophthalmopathy, about 75 hyperthyroidism and approximately 17 progressor patients.

The table lists this clonotype with many counts. The clone's antigen remains unknown. Base qualities are not recorded, but no much larger clone differs from it by a single base. The TCR beta CDR3 regions were amplified from the RNA transcripts. The first round of RT-PCR for the TCR CDR3 was performed with the HTBI primer set and the Qiagen OneStep RT-PCR kit. Libraries were constructed in a second round of multiplex PCR, after which size selection and purification were carried out. The libraries were sequenced on an Illumina HiSeq2000 using paired-end 100 bp reads. Concerning the study's data processing: Raw data were processed with SOAPnuke, discarding reads with adapters, uncalled bases, mean Phred below 15, or no exact constant-primer or identifier match. COPE v1.2.5 was used to merge the high-quality paired reads, and each unique nucleotide sequence was defined as a clonotype. MiTCR v1.1 was used to align clonotypes to the IMGT TRBV, TRBD and TRBJ reference segments. Only V-J combinations with frequency above 0.0001, covering approximately 99% of repertoires, were analysed. The TCS score was defined as F50 (clonal expansion) divided by E x V (chaos), with BLOSUM62-based TCRdist calculated between CDR3 peptides within each V-J. Welch's t-statistics and random forest reduced several hundred V-J features to 10 to 15, which were used in a naive Bayes classifier (R e1071). TCRdb handled the public reads itself, with Q25 trimming in fastp and clone calling in MiXCR, and kept productive beta chains. When rows share a CDR3 protein, they turn into one entry using the most common DNA and genes. TCRdb's processing, not the authors', yielded these V and J calls. The sample table records fewer than 500,000 distinct CDR3 sequences; approximately 15% of these occur just once. The ten largest clones capture about 18% of the sample.

In the ophthalmopathy patients, disease was moderately to severely active, with a Clinical Activity Score of 3 or more, a NOSPECS grade of 4 or more, and a duration of less than 3 months. The study excluded patients with uncontrolled infections, other autoimmune diseases, pregnancy or lactation. Diagnoses relied on clinical symptoms, serum thyroxine and TRAb, thyroid ultrasound and orbital computed tomography. Ficoll-Paque density gradient centrifugation was used to isolate PBMCs from around 10 ml of fresh peripheral blood. Total RNA was extracted using Trizol reagent, and RNA quality was assessed on an Agilent 2100 Bioanalyzer. From the germline V gene (reference sequence), CDR1 is DFQATT and CDR2 is SNEGSKA. The germline V and J ends show losses of 6 bases and 7 bases respectively, and no gene match explains 13 bases of the junction. Reading from cysteine to phenylalanine, the CDR3 counts 15 amino acids. The CDR3 DNA has 45 bases and is translated from base 1.

Points the paper makes about the study in general: In validation, the model predicted progression to ophthalmopathy with approximately 70% sensitivity and approximately 74% specificity, a median of about 6.7 months before onset. Sample size was not statistically predetermined, and blinding of investigators to group allocation was not performed. A model built on a 13 V-J signature distinguished ophthalmopathy from stable hyperthyroidism, reaching around 87% sensitivity and about 81% specificity in cross-validation and 80%/75% in testing. Most expanded thyroid clonotypes (frequency above 0.001) were also found in blood, which suggests that blood repertoires may mirror thyroid immune responses.

The sequence derives from a woman in her thirties with Graves' ophthalmopathy. The sequencing input was blood. The V and J segments used are TRBV20-1 and TRBJ2-2, and 8 junctional nucleotides match TRBD2. The CDR3 is CSASGGSLRGGELFF. DNA sequence: TGCAGTGCCAGCGGGGGAAGCCTCAGGGGCGGGGAGCTGTTTTTT.